These 25 T cell receptor beta chains came from one sample sequenced in a study of CD8 T cells in ankylosing spondylitis. No antigen is known for these receptors. Each CDR3 protein is one row after TCRdb ran MiXCR on the 5' RACE reads. The table shows approximately 540,000 distinct CDR3 sequences, with roughly 12% occurring only once. Regarding the study as a whole: In ankylosing spondylitis blood, a motif of roughly eight highly homologous TCR beta variants appeared characteristic.

Sequences were obtained from blood, either unsorted or a sorted T cell fraction (not recorded which). The receptors stem from a male donor with ankylosing spondylitis.

This clonotype occurred a few times. The chain uses TRBV20-1 and TRBJ2-7; 10 bases align to TRBD2. CDR1 and CDR2 from the germline V gene are DFQATT and SNEGSKA (reference sequence). V lost 1 base, J lost 4 bases, and 7 bases stayed unmatched. CDR3 length equals 15 residues. CDR3 in DNA: TGCAGTGCTAGAGGCCCTAGCGGGAGTCGGTACGAGCAGTACTTC. Its protein product is CSARGPSGSRYEQYF.

Details on this clonotype: Being one base from a much bigger clone, this may be a read error. The V and J genes are TRBV10-3 and TRBJ2-7; the D is unclear. Trimming removed 2 bases at V and 4 bases at J, with 6 bases between. From germline, CDR1 is ENHRY and CDR2 SYGVKD. This CDR3 comprises 12 residues. The CDR3 protein is CAISEGRYEQYF. The CDR3 region has the DNA TGTGCCATCAGTGAGGGACGGTACGAGCAGTACTTC.

The chain uses TRBV11-1 and TRBJ2-2; 9 bases map to TRBD2. The CDR3 spans 19 residues. Trimming cost V 5 bases and J 1 base; bases outside gene matches: 14. CDR1 is SGHAT, CDR2 FQDESV, per germline (reference sequence). The CDR3 loop reads CASSPVPRTSELNTGELFF. The CDR3 DNA reads as TGTGCCAGCAGCCCAGTCCCCCGGACTAGCGAATTGAACACCGGGGAGCTGTTTTTT. Supplemented by reference TRBV11-1 and TRBJ2-2, the full variable domain reads EAEVAQSPRYKITEKSQAVAFWCDPISGHATLYWYRQILGQGPELLVQFQDESVVDDSQLPKDRFSAERLKGVDSTLKIQPAELGDSAMYLCASSPVPRTSELNTGELFFGEGSRLTVL.

This clonotype turned up a few times. The rearrangement links TRBV28 to TRBJ1-1; D remains ambiguous. Deletions cut 5 bases from V and 4 bases from J, with 11 bases between. The CDR3 is made up of 13 amino acids. The germline V gene has CDR1 MDHEN and CDR2 SYDVKM. The CDR3 DNA reads as TGTGCCAGCAGTCTCCCACAACCCACTGAAGCTTTCTTT. Translated: CASSLPQPTEAFF.

The table lists this clonotype with a few counts. The CDR3 sequence is CASSLGGVAGYNEQFF. The CDR3 nucleotides are TGTGCCAGCAGCTTAGGTGGGGTAGCGGGCTACAATGAGCAGTTCTTC. The V and J genes are TRBV11-2 and TRBJ2-1; 7 bases are a match to TRBD2. CDR3 length: 16 residues. V was clipped by 1 base and J by 3 bases; unmatched bases: 6. Germline V gene lookup returns CDR1 SGHAT and CDR2 FQNNGV.

This clonotype has more than one count but fewer than ten. The chain employs TRBV7-9 and TRBJ2-1, with D possibly TRBD1 on 5 matching bases. Germline CDR1 and CDR2: SEHNR and FQNEAQ (reference sequence). CDR3 length: 13 residues. The V and J ends lost 3 bases and 6 bases respectively, with 9 bases between them. CDR3 amino acids: CASSLQQGNEQFF. The DNA of the CDR3 is TGTGCCAGCAGCTTGCAGCAGGGCAATGAGCAGTTCTTC.

This clonotype was found a few times. V usage is TRBV12-3 or TRBV12-4 and J usage is TRBJ2-1; D tentatively fits TRBD1 or TRBD2 (5 bases each). This CDR3 spans 16 amino acids. V lost 6 bases to trimming and J lost 12 bases, with 27 bases between them. CDR3 nucleotide sequence: TGTGCCAGCAGCATCTGGCCCGGGACGCAACGCCAGTGGCAGTTCTTC. Protein sequence: CASSIWPGTQRQWQFF.

This clonotype was observed a few times. V usage is TRBV12-5 and J usage is TRBJ2-7; no reliable D call. V lost 0 bases, J lost 4 bases, and 7 bases lay in between. The V gene's germline CDR1 is LGHNT and CDR2 FRNRAP. This CDR3 is built from 13 residues. The CDR3 bases are TGTGCTAGTGGTTTGGTACGAAGTTACGAGCAGTACTTC. As protein: CASGLVRSYEQYF.

As concerns this clonotype: At one end, the junction sequence differs from germline, possibly due to a read error. The J gene is TRBJ2-3, the V gene TRBV20-1; the match to TRBD2 covers 7 bases. The CDR3 has 15 residues. Germline lookup yields CDR1 DFQATT and CDR2 SNEGSKA (reference sequence). The CDR3 is CSARDGREGTDTQYF. CDR3 bases: TGCAGTGCGAGAGACGGACGGGAGGGCACAGATACGCAGTATTTT.

Many counts were recorded for this clonotype. The V call is TRBV29-1, the J call TRBJ2-1, with a possible D match to TRBD1 (6 bases). Per germline, CDR1 SQVTM and CDR2 ANQGSEA. The CDR3 sequence is 13 residues long. With 8 bases removed from V and 5 bases from J, the gap between germline ends came to 16 bases. The CDR3 DNA is TGCAGCCTTTCCTGGGACACCGACAATGAGCAGTTCTTC. Amino acids: CSLSWDTDNEQFF.

A few counts support this clonotype. This sequence joins TRBV19 and TRBJ2-7; D might be TRBD1 (5 bases). This CDR3 is built from 15 residues. Per germline, CDR1 LNHDA and CDR2 SQIVND (reference sequence). V dropped 6 bases and J dropped 3 bases, with 18 bases sitting between them. The CDR3 DNA is TGTGCCAGTAGCCATTCAGGGAATTCGGGCTACGAGCAGTACTTC. As protein: CASSHSGNSGYEQYF.

This clonotype was seen a few times. V is TRBV20-1 and J is TRBJ1-1; D ambiguous. Trimming cost V 6 bases and J 0 bases, with 11 bases left between them. The CDR3 has 13 residues. The germline V gene encodes CDR1 DFQATT and CDR2 SNEGSKA (reference sequence). The CDR3 protein is CSATSGLNTEAFF. DNA for the CDR3: TGCAGTGCCACCTCCGGGCTGAACACTGAAGCTTTCTTT.

The rearrangement joins TRBV6-1 to TRBJ2-1; tentative D call: TRBD1 (6 bases). Germline loops: CDR1 MNHNS, CDR2 SASEGT. This CDR3 spans 16 amino acids. V shed 6 bases and J shed 2 bases, with 17 bases lying between them. CDR3 DNA: TGTGCCAGCAGCCCAGGTACAGGGAGCCCCTACAATGAGCAGTTCTTC. The encoded protein is CASSPGTGSPYNEQFF.

The genes are TRBV20-1 and TRBJ2-5; 12 bases agree with TRBD2. Germline CDR1 reads DFQATT; CDR2 reads SNEGSKA (reference sequence). Trimming removed 6 bases from V and 4 bases from J; junction bases left unmatched: 12. This CDR3 region has 16 residues. As DNA, the CDR3 is TGCAGTGCAAAGAGCCTAGCGGGAGGGTTAGCAGAGACCCAGTACTTC. Protein sequence: CSAKSLAGGLAETQYF.

This clonotype was picked up a small number of times. The chain joins TRBV4-2 to TRBJ1-5; D is uncertain. The CDR3 runs 15 residues. Trimming left V 1 base short and J 3 bases short, with 10 bases between. Germline V gives CDR1 LGHNA, CDR2 YNFKEQ. CDR3 residues: CASSQGSGVNQPQHF. As DNA, the CDR3 is TGTGCCAGCAGCCAAGGTTCCGGGGTCAATCAGCCCCAGCATTTT.

With regard to this clonotype: A junction boundary mismatches the germline segment, possibly from a read error. This chain connects TRBV2 to TRBJ2-7; 11 nucleotides match TRBD2. The CDR3 totals 16 residues. Germline CDR1 reads SNHLY; CDR2 reads FYNNEI. The CDR3 DNA reads TGTGCCAGCAGGGAAGGACTAGCGGGCCCGACCTACGAGCAGTACTTC. Translated: CASREGLAGPTYEQYF. The whole variable domain, remainder taken from reference TRBV2 and TRBJ2-7, is EPEVTQTPSHQVTQMGQEVILRCVPISNHLYFYWYRQILGQKVEFLVSFYNNEISEKSEIFDDQFSVERPDGSNFTLKIRSTKLEDSAMYFCASREGLAGPTYEQYFGPGTRLTVT.

CDR3 nucleotides: TGCAGCGTTGGAGAATCAGCGCACCAGCCCCAGCATTTT. It is translated as CSVGESAHQPQHF. The J gene is TRBJ1-5, the V gene TRBV29-1; D is ambiguous. The germline CDR1 and CDR2 sequences are SQVTM and ANQGSEA. The CDR3 sequence is 13 residues long. Trimming left V 4 bases short and J 7 bases short, with 14 bases between.

This clonotype was seen only a few times. The gene calls are TRBV5-1 and TRBJ2-5; TRBD1 aligns across 8 bases. The CDR3 is 16 residues long. The germline CDR1 and CDR2 sequences are SGHRS and YFSETQ. The J segment lost 5 bases and the V segment lost 4 bases, leaving 13 bases of the junction unmatched. In DNA form, the CDR3 reads TGCGCCAGCAGCCTCATCCCAGGGGGCAGAGGGGAGACCCAGTACTTC. It encodes CASSLIPGGRGETQYF.

J is TRBJ2-7 and V is TRBV11-1; TRBD2 aligns across 8 bases. With V trimmed by 5 bases and J by 2 bases, 5 bases remained unmatched. From germline, CDR1 is SGHAT and CDR2 FQDESV (reference sequence). CDR3 length: 14 residues. CDR3 protein: CASSPGGGAYEQYV. For the CDR3, the DNA is TGTGCCAGCAGCCCCGGGGGGGGAGCCTACGAGCAGTACGTC.

The chain carries TRBV12-3 or TRBV12-4 and TRBJ2-3; a weak D match, TRBD1 (6 bases). The CDR3 runs to 15 residues. V lost 5 bases and J lost 2, with 14 bases in between. The CDR3 protein is CASSDRDTYTDTQYF. CDR3 nucleotide sequence: TGTGCCAGCAGTGACCGGGACACTTACACAGATACGCAGTATTTT.

V usage is TRBV11-3 and J usage is TRBJ2-3; 7 bases line up with TRBD2. The CDR3 is 14 amino acids. The germline V gene encodes CDR1 SGHNT and CDR2 YENEEA. The V gene end was trimmed by 1 base and the J gene end by 8 bases; junction bases not matched to a gene: 6. CDR3 DNA: TGTGCCAGCAGCTTAGGGGCGGGAGAAAGTACGCAGTATTTT. This translates into CASSLGAGESTQYF.

This clonotype was detected ten times or more. The V gene is TRBV20-1, the J gene TRBJ1-5, with 8 bases identical to TRBD1. This CDR3 spans 14 amino acids. V was clipped by 4 bases and J by 2 bases; unmatched bases: 4. Germline CDR1 and CDR2: DFQATT and SNEGSKA (reference sequence). This CDR3 is CSATKTGGNQPQHF. The CDR3 DNA reads TGCAGTGCTACGAAGACAGGGGGCAATCAGCCCCAGCATTTT.

This clonotype was seen ten or more times. The chain recombines TRBV15 with TRBJ2-4, with D maybe TRBD2 (6 bases). The V gene lost 4 bases and the J gene lost 0 bases, with 13 bases spanning the gap. Germline CDR1 LNHNV, CDR2 YYDKDF (reference sequence). This CDR3 has 16 residues. The CDR3 spells CATSKTGGLAKNIQYF. DNA for the CDR3: TGTGCCACCAGCAAGACCGGGGGACTAGCCAAAAACATTCAGTACTTC.

This clonotype was observed a handful of times. This sequence joins TRBV20-1 and TRBJ2-1, with D tentatively TRBD2 (5 bases). The CDR3 spans 15 residues. Germline V gene data show CDR1 as DFQATT and CDR2 as SNEGSKA (reference sequence). V lost 2 bases to trimming and J lost 5 bases, with 16 bases between them. The CDR3 reads CSARPKRPLNNEQFF. CDR3 DNA: TGCAGTGCTAGACCCAAGCGGCCCCTTAACAATGAGCAGTTCTTC.

This clonotype showed up just a few times. In DNA form, the CDR3 reads TGTGCCAGCAGTACTGGACAGGGTTGGACCGGGGAGCTGTTTTTT. Its protein is CASSTGQGWTGELFF. The chain links TRBV6-2 or TRBV6-3 to TRBJ2-2; 8 bases are a match to TRBD1. V was clipped by 5 bases and J by 5 bases; unmatched bases: 7. The CDR3 is made up of 15 amino acids. From germline, CDR1 is MNHEY and CDR2 SVGEGT.